This TCR beta chain originates from a study of T cell changes during pregnancy in multiple sclerosis. Trimming cost V 0 bases and J 6 bases, with 5 bases left between them. The V gene's germline CDR1 is LGHNA and CDR2 YSLEER. CDR3 length: 13 residues. The repertoire was sequenced with immunoSEQ multiplex PCR; TCRdb's copy has only in-frame clones and lacks some. The table lists over 50,000 clones, 70% to 90% of them singletons. Specimen: peripheral blood, collected in the first trimester of pregnancy. J is TRBJ1-4 and V is TRBV4-3, with D unclear. The receptor's source is a female donor in good health, enrolled as a control in a pregnancy study. The CDR3 sequence: CASSQDSDEKLFF. The CDR3 DNA is TGCGCCAGCAGCCAAGACTCGGATGAAAAACTGTTTTTT.